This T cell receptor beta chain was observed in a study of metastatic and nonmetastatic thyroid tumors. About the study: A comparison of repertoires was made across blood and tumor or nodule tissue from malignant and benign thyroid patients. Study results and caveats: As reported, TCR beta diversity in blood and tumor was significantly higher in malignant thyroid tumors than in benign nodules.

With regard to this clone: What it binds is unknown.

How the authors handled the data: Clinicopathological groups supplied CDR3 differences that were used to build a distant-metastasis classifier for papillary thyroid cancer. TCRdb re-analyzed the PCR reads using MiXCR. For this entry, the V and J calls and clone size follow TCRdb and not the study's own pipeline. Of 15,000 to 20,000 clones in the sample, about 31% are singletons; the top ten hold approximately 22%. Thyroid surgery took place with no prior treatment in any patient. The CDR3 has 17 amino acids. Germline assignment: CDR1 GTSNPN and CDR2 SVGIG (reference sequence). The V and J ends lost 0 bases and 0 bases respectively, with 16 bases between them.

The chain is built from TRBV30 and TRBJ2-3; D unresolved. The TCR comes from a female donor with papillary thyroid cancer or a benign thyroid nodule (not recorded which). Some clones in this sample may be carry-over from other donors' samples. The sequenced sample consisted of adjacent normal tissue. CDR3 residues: CAWSVQRTRPSTDTQYF. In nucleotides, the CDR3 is TGTGCCTGGAGTGTACAAAGGACCCGTCCGAGCACAGATACGCAGTATTTT.